This TCR beta chain was sequenced for a study of cytomegalovirus exposure and HLA in healthy donors. Overall study findings and caveats: Testing in vitro showed three CMV-associated chains specific for CMV antigens.

Researchers ran the PCR with 60 Vbeta and 13 Jbeta primers. Only in-frame clones appear in the TCRdb table, and some are missing; sequencing was by immunoSEQ multiplex PCR. The table includes 140,000 to 150,000 clones, roughly three fifths detected once. In the case of this clone: Antigen: not known. Other DNA sequences of this sample code for an identical CDR3.

Per the germline V gene, CDR1 is DFQATT and CDR2 is SNEGSKA (reference sequence). The CDR3 covers 11 residues. The V end lost 6 bases, the J end lost 3 bases, and 7 bases lay between the germline ends. Whereas donors were nominally healthy upon sampling, unrecorded immune exposures were probable. This receptor was obtained from a woman aged 60 to 75 in good health and CMV-seronegative. The sequenced sample consisted of PBMCs. The gene calls are TRBV20-1 and TRBJ2-3; D is ambiguous. CDR3 bases: TGCAGTGCCGACATTACAGATACGCAGTATTTT. It codes for CSADITDTQYF.